This TCR beta chain was identified in a study of blood T cell repertoires in COVID-19. Study details: Both acute and convalescent COVID-19 samples were obtained from the United States, Italy and Spain. PBMCs, B-cell-depleted T cells, or T cells were the source of the cDNA or gDNA that made up the material.

As originally analysed: How many nucleated cells were present was estimated from reference gene primer amplification. Only in-frame clones appear in the TCRdb table, and some are missing; sequencing was by immunoSEQ multiplex PCR. Clonal size and the V and J genes are those of that table, whereas D and trimming came from the DNA. The sample records tens of thousands of clones, roughly 90% being singletons. The CDR3 consists of 14 residues. V lost 1 base and J lost 3; bases outside the gene matches: 1. Germline CDR1 is LNHNV and CDR2 is YYDKDF (reference sequence). The source of this sequence is a woman between 50 and 59 years old with active or convalescent COVID-19. V is TRBV15 and J is TRBJ1-2, with TRBD1 identical over 8 bases. The specimen sequenced was peripheral blood. CDR3 nucleotides: TGTGCCACCAGCAGAGCGGACAGGGACTATGGCTACACCTTC. Its translation: CATSRADRDYGYTF.